Each of the 10 T cell receptor beta chains below was sequenced from the same sample in a study of blood T cell repertoires in COVID-19. Sequenced by immunoSEQ multiplex PCR; TCRdb stores in-frame clones only, minus some. The repertoire holds roughly 150,000 clones, with approximately 80% as singletons. Sequenced material: peripheral blood. These receptors were obtained from an elderly woman with active or convalescent COVID-19.

V usage is TRBV19 and J usage is TRBJ2-1, with TRBD1 identical over 8 bases. Per germline, CDR1 LNHDA and CDR2 SQIVND (reference sequence). With V trimmed by 6 bases and J by 7 bases, 8 bases remained unmatched. The CDR3 is 14 amino acids. CDR3 amino acids: CASREDRAGNEQFF. For the CDR3, the DNA is TGTGCCAGTAGGGAGGACAGGGCGGGTAATGAGCAGTTCTTC.

This clone was detected only a few times. The chain uses TRBV11-3 and TRBJ1-1; D uncertain. The CDR3 spans 13 residues. Trimming removed 0 bases at V and 5 bases at J, with 7 bases between. CDR1 and CDR2 from the germline V gene are SGHNT and YENEEA. CDR3 bases: TGTGCCAGCAGCTTAGAGACAAGAACTGAAGCTTTCTTT. Its protein is CASSLETRTEAFF.

J is TRBJ1-1 and V is TRBV7-2, with 7 bases fitting TRBD1. V lost 6 bases to trimming and J lost 2 bases; unmatched junction nucleotides: 6. The CDR3 runs 14 residues. Germline lookup yields CDR1 SGHTA and CDR2 FQGNSA. This chain's CDR3 is CASSKQGTNTEAFF. CDR3 sequence (DNA): TGTGCCAGCAGTAAACAGGGGACTAACACTGAAGCTTTCTTT.

V gene TRBV7-9 combines with J gene TRBJ1-1; perhaps TRBD1 as D (5 bases). Germline CDR1 is SEHNR and CDR2 is FQNEAQ (reference sequence). The ends were cut back, 4 bases at V and 0 bases at J, with 15 bases in the middle. The CDR3 spans 16 residues. The CDR3, as DNA: TGTGCCAGCAGCTGGGGGGAGGGTAAGCTGAACACTGAAGCTTTCTTT. Translated, it gives CASSWGEGKLNTEAFF.

The J gene is TRBJ1-1, the V gene TRBV6-6, with 8 bases fitting TRBD1. The germline gives CDR1 MNHNY, CDR2 SVGAGI (reference sequence). The CDR3 length is 14 residues. J gave up 3 bases and V 6 bases, and 6 bases lay outside the gene matches. This chain's CDR3 is CASSDRGGDTEAFF. CDR3 sequence (DNA): TGTGCCAGCAGCGACAGGGGAGGTGACACTGAAGCTTTCTTT.

This sequence joins TRBV5-4 and TRBJ2-2; D might be TRBD1 (6 bases). Deletions cut 2 bases from V and 7 bases from J, with 15 bases between. There are 15 residues in the CDR3. Germline CDR1 and CDR2: SGHNT and YYREEE (reference sequence). The CDR3 region has the DNA TGTGCCAGCAGCTTCCGCCGGGACACGGACGGGGAGCTGTTTTTT. Its protein is CASSFRRDTDGELFF.

This chain connects TRBV6-5 to TRBJ2-5, with TRBD2 as a possible D gene (6 bases). Germline CDR1 is MNHEY and CDR2 is SVGAGI. This CDR3 has 16 amino acids. Trimming removed 1 base at V and 5 bases at J, with 17 bases between. The CDR3 here is CASSYYSQPSGETQYF. The DNA of the CDR3 is TGTGCCAGCAGTTACTACAGCCAACCGAGCGGGGAGACCCAGTACTTC.

This rearrangement joins TRBV25-1 to TRBJ2-7; 10 bases are a match to TRBD1. The CDR3 totals 14 residues. The V gene end was trimmed by 6 bases and the J gene end by 0 bases; junction bases not matched to a gene: 2. In germline, CDR1 is MGHDK, CDR2 SYGVNS. Here the CDR3 DNA reads TGTGCCAGCAGCGGGACAGGGGCCTCCTACGAGCAGTACTTC. Translated, it gives CASSGTGASYEQYF.

The J gene is TRBJ2-3, the V gene TRBV4-1, with D perhaps TRBD1 (6 bases). Germline values: CDR1 MGHRA, CDR2 YSYEKL. V was cut by 4 bases and J by 5 bases, with 10 bases left in between. The CDR3 runs 13 residues. CDR3 in amino acids: CASSLQQGDTQYF. Written as DNA, the CDR3 is TGCGCCAGCAGCCTCCAACAGGGAGATACGCAGTATTTT.

The chain's CDR3 is CASLPQGQDNQPQHF. Here the CDR3 DNA reads TGTGCCAGTCTTCCACAGGGACAGGACAATCAGCCCCAGCATTTT. The V and J genes are TRBV19 and TRBJ1-5; 8 bases are a match to TRBD1. With V trimmed by 8 bases and J by 3 bases, 9 bases remained unmatched. In germline, CDR1 is LNHDA, CDR2 SQIVND (reference sequence). The CDR3 runs to 15 residues.